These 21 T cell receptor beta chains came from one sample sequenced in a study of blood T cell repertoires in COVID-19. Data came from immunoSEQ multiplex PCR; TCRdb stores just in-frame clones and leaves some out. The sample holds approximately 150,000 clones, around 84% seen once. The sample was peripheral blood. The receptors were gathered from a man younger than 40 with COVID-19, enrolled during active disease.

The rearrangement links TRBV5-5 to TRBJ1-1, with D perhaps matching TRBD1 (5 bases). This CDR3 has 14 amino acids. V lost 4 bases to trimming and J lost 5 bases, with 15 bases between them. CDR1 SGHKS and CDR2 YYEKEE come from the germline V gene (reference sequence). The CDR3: CASSVEGGATEAFF. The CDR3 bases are TGTGCCAGCAGCGTCGAAGGTGGGGCGACTGAAGCTTTCTTT.

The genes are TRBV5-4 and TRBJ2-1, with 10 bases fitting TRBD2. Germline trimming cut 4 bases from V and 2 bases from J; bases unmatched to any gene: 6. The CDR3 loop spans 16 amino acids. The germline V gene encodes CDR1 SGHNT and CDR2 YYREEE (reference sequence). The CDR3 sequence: CASSPPSGSAYNEQFF. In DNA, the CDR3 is TGTGCCAGCAGCCCACCTAGCGGGAGCGCCTACAATGAGCAGTTCTTC.

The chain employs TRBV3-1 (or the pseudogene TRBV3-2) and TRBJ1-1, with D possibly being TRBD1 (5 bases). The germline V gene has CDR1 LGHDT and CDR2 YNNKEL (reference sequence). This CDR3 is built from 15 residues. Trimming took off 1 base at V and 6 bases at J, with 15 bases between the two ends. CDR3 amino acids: CASSQAAGRVAEAFF. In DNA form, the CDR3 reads TGTGCCAGCAGCCAAGCGGCTGGCAGGGTGGCTGAAGCTTTCTTT.

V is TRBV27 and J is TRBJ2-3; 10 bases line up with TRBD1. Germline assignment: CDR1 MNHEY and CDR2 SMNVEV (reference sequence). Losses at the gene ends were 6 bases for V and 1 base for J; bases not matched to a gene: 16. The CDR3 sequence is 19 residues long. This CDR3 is CASSLGQGVTAGGTDTQYF. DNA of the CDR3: TGTGCCAGCAGCCTCGGACAGGGGGTAACAGCGGGAGGCACAGATACGCAGTATTTT.

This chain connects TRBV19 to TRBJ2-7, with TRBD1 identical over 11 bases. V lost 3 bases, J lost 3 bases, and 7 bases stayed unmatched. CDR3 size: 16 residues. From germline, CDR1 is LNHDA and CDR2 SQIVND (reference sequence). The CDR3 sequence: CASSIYGGTGGYEQYF. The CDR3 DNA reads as TGTGCCAGTAGTATTTACGGGGGGACAGGGGGCTACGAGCAGTACTTC. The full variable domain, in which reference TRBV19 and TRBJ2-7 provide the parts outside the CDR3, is DGGITQSPKYLFRKEGQNVTLSCEQNLNHDAMYWYRQDPGQGLRLIYYSQIVNDFQKGDIAEGYSVSREKKESFPLTVTSAQKNPTAFYLCASSIYGGTGGYEQYFGPGTRLTVT.

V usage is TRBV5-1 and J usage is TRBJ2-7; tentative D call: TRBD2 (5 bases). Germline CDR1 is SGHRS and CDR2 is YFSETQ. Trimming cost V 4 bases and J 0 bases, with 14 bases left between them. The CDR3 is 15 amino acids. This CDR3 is CASSPGYTNSYEQYF. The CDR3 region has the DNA TGCGCCAGCAGCCCGGGGTACACTAACTCCTACGAGCAGTACTTC. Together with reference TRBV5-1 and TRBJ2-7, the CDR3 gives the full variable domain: KAGVTQTPRYLIKTRGQQVTLSCSPISGHRSVSWYQQTPGQGLQFLFEYFSETQRNKGNFPGRFSGRQFSNSRSEMNVSTLELGDSALYLCASSPGYTNSYEQYFGPGTRLTVT.

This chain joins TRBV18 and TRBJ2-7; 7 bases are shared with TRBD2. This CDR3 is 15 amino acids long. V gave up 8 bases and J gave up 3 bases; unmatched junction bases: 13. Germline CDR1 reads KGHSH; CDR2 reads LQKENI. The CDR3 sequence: CASKLAGRGNYEQYF. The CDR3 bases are TGTGCCAGCAAACTGGCTGGGAGGGGAAACTACGAGCAGTACTTC.

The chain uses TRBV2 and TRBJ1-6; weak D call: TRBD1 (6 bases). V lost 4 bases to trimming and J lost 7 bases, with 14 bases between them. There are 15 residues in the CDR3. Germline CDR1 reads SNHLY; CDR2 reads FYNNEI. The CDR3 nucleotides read TGTGCCAGCAGTGTGGGGGGGGGCCCCAATTCACCCCTCCACTTT. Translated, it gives CASSVGGGPNSPLHF.

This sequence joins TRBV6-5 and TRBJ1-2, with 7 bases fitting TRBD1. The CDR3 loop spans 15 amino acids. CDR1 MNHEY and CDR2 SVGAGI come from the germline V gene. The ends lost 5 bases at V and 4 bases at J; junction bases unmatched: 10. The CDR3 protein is CASSNWGQRFYGYTF. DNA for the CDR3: TGTGCCAGCAGTAATTGGGGACAGCGCTTCTATGGCTACACCTTC.

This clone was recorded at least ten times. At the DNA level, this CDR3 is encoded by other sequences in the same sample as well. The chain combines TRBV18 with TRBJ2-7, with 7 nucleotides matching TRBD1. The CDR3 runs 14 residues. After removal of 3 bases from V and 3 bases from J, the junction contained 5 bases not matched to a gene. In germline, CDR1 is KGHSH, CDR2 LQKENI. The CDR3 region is CASSPGTDLYEQYF. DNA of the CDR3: TGTGCCAGCTCACCCGGGACAGACCTCTACGAGCAGTACTTC.

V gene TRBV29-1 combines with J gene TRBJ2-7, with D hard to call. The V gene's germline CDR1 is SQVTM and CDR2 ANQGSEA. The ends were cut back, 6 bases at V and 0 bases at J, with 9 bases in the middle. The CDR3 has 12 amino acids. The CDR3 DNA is TGCAGCGTAGCCGGAGACTCCTACGAGCAGTACTTC. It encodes CSVAGDSYEQYF.

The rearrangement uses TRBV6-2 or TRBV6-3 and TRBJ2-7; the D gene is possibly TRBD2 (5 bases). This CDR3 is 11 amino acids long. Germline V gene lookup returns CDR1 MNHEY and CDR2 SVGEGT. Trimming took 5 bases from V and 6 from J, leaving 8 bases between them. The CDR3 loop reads CASSERVEQYF. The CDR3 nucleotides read TGTGCCAGCAGTGAGAGGGTCGAGCAGTACTTC.

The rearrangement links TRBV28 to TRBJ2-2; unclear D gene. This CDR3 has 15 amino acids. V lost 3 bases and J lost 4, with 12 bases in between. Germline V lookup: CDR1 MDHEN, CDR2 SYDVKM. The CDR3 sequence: CASSFGQMVTGELFF. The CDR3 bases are TGTGCCAGCAGTTTTGGGCAGATGGTCACCGGGGAGCTGTTTTTT.

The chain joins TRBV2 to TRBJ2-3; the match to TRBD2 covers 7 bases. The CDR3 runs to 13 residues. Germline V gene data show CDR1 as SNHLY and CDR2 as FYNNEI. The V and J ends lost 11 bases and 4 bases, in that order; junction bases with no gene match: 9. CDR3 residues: CADKSGTSDTQYF. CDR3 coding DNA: TGTGCCGACAAAAGCGGGACCTCAGATACGCAGTATTTT.

This chain's CDR3 is CASSPQGQGSNQPQHF. In nucleotides, the CDR3 is TGTGCCAGCTCACCACAAGGACAGGGGTCGAATCAGCCCCAGCATTTT. J is TRBJ1-5 and V is TRBV18, with TRBD1 identical over 9 bases. Germline V gene sequence: CDR1 KGHSH, CDR2 LQKENI. V lost 1 base, J lost 4 bases, and 5 bases stayed unmatched. The CDR3 spans 16 residues.

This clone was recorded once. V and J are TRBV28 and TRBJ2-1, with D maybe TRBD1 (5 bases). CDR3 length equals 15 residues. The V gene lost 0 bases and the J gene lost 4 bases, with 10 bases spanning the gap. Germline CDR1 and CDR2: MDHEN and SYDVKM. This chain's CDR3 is CASSLWNRRYNEQFF. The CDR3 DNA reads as TGTGCCAGCAGTTTATGGAACAGGCGATACAATGAGCAGTTCTTC.

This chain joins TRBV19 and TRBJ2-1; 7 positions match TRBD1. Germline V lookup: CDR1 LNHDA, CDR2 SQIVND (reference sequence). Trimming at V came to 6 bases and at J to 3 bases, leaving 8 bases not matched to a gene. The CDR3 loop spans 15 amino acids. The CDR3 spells CASRTEQGNYNEQFF. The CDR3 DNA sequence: TGTGCCAGTAGGACCGAACAGGGGAACTACAATGAGCAGTTCTTC.

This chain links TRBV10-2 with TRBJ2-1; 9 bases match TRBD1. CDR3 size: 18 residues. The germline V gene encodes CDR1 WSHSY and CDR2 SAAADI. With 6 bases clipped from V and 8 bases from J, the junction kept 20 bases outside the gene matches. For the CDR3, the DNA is TGCGCCAGCAGCGGATCTAAACAGGGGACAGGGTGGGGCGATGAGCAGTTCTTC. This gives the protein CASSGSKQGTGWGDEQFF.

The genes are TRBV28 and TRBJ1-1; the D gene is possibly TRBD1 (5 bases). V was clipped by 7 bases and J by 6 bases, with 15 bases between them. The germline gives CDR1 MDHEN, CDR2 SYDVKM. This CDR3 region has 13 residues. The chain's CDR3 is CASTAGGYAEAFF. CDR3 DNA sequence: TGTGCCAGCACTGCCGGGGGGTATGCTGAAGCTTTCTTT.

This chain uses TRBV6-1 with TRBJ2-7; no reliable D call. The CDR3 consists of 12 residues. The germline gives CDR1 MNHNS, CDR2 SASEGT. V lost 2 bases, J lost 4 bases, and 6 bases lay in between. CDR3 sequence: CASSETDYEQYF. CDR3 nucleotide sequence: TGTGCCAGCAGTGAAACTGATTACGAGCAGTACTTC.

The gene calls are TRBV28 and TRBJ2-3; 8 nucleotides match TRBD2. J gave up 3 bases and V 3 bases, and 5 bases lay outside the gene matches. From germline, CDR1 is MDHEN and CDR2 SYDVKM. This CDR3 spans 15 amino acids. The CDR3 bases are TGTGCCAGCAGTTTGAGCGGGAGTGGTACAGATACGCAGTATTTT. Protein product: CASSLSGSGTDTQYF.